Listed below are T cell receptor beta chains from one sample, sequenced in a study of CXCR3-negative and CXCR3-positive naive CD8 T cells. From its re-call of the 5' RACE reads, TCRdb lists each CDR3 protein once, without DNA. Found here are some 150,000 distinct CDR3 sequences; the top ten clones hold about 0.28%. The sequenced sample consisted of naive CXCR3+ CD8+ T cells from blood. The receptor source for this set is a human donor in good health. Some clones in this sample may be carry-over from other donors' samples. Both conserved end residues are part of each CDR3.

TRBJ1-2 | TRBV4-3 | CASSQRGGANYGYTF
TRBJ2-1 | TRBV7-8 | CASSLAAGGSDNEQFF
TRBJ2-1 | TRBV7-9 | CASSHPYRGSSYNEQFF
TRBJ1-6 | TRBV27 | CASSPTPWSSYNSPLHF
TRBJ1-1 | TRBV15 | CATSRGQSYTEAFF
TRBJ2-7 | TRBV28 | CASSFPNYEQYF
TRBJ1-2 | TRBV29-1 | CSVENRPYYGYTF
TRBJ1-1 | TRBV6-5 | CASSRDREDTEAFF
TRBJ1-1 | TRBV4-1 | CASSQAQTAYFAEAFF
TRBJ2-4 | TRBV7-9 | CASSEGGTKNIQYF
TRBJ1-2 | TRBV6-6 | CASSYQGANGYTF
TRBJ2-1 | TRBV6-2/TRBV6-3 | CASSYWGTSGGAGFF
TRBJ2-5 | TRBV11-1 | CASSSMWGTYQETQYF
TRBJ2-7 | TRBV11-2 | CASSLTAGTESSYEQYF
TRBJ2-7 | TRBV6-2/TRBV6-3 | CASSPRREGYSYEQYF
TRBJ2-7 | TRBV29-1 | CSVDQGGTREQYF
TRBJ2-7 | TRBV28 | CASRIGTGTYEQYF
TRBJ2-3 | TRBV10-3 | CAISEPFSPGGPTDTQYF
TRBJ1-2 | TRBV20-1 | CSARDPTEDEGYTF
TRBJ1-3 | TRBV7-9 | CASSVNRGISGNTIYF
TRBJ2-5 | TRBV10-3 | CAISPGRIQETQYF
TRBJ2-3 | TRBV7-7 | CASSLAGGGGTDTQYF
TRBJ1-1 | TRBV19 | CASRRGQGITEAFF
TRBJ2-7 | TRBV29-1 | CSVGGGPYEQYF
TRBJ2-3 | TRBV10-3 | CAITGGRYDTQYF
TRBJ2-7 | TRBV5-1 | CASSLEGQDYEQYF
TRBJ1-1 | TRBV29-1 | CSAQGAGTEAFF
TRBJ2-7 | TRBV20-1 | CSARDREDTYEQYF